These 27 T cell receptor beta chains were sequenced from one sample in a study of regulatory dendritic cells for organ transplantation. Only in-frame clones appear in the TCRdb table, and some are missing; sequencing was by immunoSEQ multiplex PCR. This sample carries roughly 27,000 clones, 82% of them seen once, and the ten largest clones take around 0.4%. The sequencing input was naive CD8+ T cells from blood. The subset here: CD45RA+ naive T cells. The receptors were gathered from a human donor in good health.

The rearrangement joins TRBV9 to TRBJ2-1; 10 nucleotides line up with TRBD1. CDR1 SGDLS and CDR2 YYNGEE come from the germline V gene. This CDR3 is 15 amino acids long. V lost 2 bases and J lost 3; bases outside the gene matches: 2. DNA for the CDR3: TGTGCCAGCAGCGTGGGACAGGGGATCTACAATGAGCAGTTCTTC. This codes for CASSVGQGIYNEQFF.

V gene TRBV14 combines with J gene TRBJ2-5, with TRBD2 matching over 9 bases. The V gene's germline CDR1 is SGHDN and CDR2 FVKESK. The CDR3 sequence is 18 residues long. V lost 0 bases, J lost 1 base, and 9 bases stayed unmatched. The CDR3: CASSQDPVLRGGQETQYF. DNA of the CDR3: TGTGCCAGCAGCCAAGACCCAGTTTTGCGGGGGGGCCAAGAGACCCAGTACTTC.

CDR3 DNA sequence: TGTGCCAGCAGTGTCCACCTTCTGGCGGGGAATTCACCCCTCCACTTT. Translation gives CASSVHLLAGNSPLHF. The V and J genes are TRBV2 and TRBJ1-6; no clear D gene. V lost 4 bases to trimming and J lost 7 bases, with 17 bases between them. Germline V gene sequence: CDR1 SNHLY, CDR2 FYNNEI. The CDR3 sequence is 16 residues long.

CDR3 region: CASSPLRDTQYF. For the CDR3, the DNA is TGTGCCAGCAGTCCTCTCCGAGATACGCAGTATTTT. The gene calls are TRBV6-6 and TRBJ2-3, with D unresolved. The V end was cut by 5 bases, the J end by 5 bases, with 8 bases between. The CDR3 has 12 residues. The germline gives CDR1 MNHNY, CDR2 SVGAGI (reference sequence).

The table lists this clone with a few counts. The gene calls are TRBV7-9 and TRBJ2-1, with 8 nucleotides matching TRBD2. With 5 bases clipped from V and 8 bases from J, the junction kept 11 bases outside the gene matches. Germline-derived CDR1 and CDR2 are SEHNR and FQNEAQ (reference sequence). The CDR3 is 15 amino acids. The CDR3 loop reads CASSHRGLAGDEQFF. The CDR3 DNA reads TGTGCCAGCAGCCACCGGGGCCTAGCGGGCGATGAGCAGTTCTTC.

This chain joins TRBV19 and TRBJ1-2; 7 bases map to TRBD1. Unmatched junction bases numbered 10, after V lost 8 bases and J lost 4 bases. The CDR3 loop spans 14 amino acids. Germline V lookup: CDR1 LNHDA, CDR2 SQIVND (reference sequence). The CDR3 sequence is CASARQGVIYGYTF. The CDR3 region has the DNA TGTGCCAGTGCAAGACAGGGAGTAATCTATGGCTACACCTTC.

The chain uses TRBV4-2 and TRBJ2-5; weak D call: TRBD2 (7 bases). V was shortened by 1 base and J by 2 bases, with 20 bases between the two germline ends. The V gene's germline CDR1 is LGHNA and CDR2 YNFKEQ. The CDR3 sequence is 18 residues long. The chain's CDR3 is CASSQVFMGGGDQETQYF. Here the CDR3 DNA reads TGTGCCAGCAGCCAAGTATTCATGGGCGGGGGCGATCAAGAGACCCAGTACTTC.

V is TRBV5-5 and J is TRBJ2-5; 12 positions agree with TRBD2. The CDR3 runs to 16 residues. In germline, CDR1 is SGHKS, CDR2 YYEKEE (reference sequence). J was trimmed by 5 bases and V by 3 bases; bases with no gene match: 8. The CDR3: CASSSLAGGPRETQYF. DNA for the CDR3: TGTGCCAGCAGCTCCCTAGCGGGGGGGCCTCGGGAGACCCAGTACTTC.

This chain joins TRBV11-2 and TRBJ1-4; no definite D call. Trimming cost V 3 bases and J 3 bases, with 8 bases left between them. CDR3 length: 14 residues. The germline V gene has CDR1 SGHAT and CDR2 FQNNGV. CDR3 amino acids: CASSFTVSNEKLFF. The CDR3 region has the DNA TGTGCCAGCAGCTTTACAGTATCTAATGAAAAACTGTTTTTT.

The chain's CDR3 is CASSGRGGIPEAFF. The CDR3 nucleotides read TGTGCCAGCAGCGGGCGGGGGGGAATACCTGAAGCTTTCTTT. This rearrangement joins TRBV9 to TRBJ1-1, with TRBD1 as a possible D gene (5 bases). Trimming took off 3 bases at V and 6 bases at J, with 15 bases between the two ends. This CDR3 is built from 14 residues. The germline CDR1 and CDR2 sequences are SGDLS and YYNGEE.

The genes are TRBV12-5 and TRBJ1-3; weak D call: TRBD1 (5 bases). The CDR3 is made up of 16 amino acids. V shed 2 bases and J shed 0 bases, with 11 bases lying between them. Germline V gene data show CDR1 as LGHNT and CDR2 as FRNRAP. The CDR3 here is CASGLPTGGSGNTIYF. Written as DNA, the CDR3 is TGTGCTAGTGGTTTGCCAACGGGGGGCTCTGGAAACACCATATATTTT.

This clone was detected only a few times. The rearrangement joins TRBV19 to TRBJ1-5; 7 positions agree with TRBD1. After removal of 7 bases from V and 7 bases from J, the junction contained 7 bases not matched to a gene. The CDR3 length is 13 residues. Germline-derived CDR1 and CDR2 are LNHDA and SQIVND (reference sequence). The CDR3 reads CASTPGGLQPQHF. The DNA of the CDR3 is TGTGCCAGTACCCCAGGGGGGCTCCAGCCCCAGCATTTT.

The chain has TRBV12-5 and TRBJ2-7; D may be TRBD2 (5 bases). Looked up from germline, CDR1 is LGHNT and CDR2 is FRNRAP. CDR3 size: 13 residues. The ends were cut back, 0 bases at V and 7 bases at J, with 10 bases in the middle. CDR3 sequence reads: CASGLVFGVEQYF. In nucleotides, the CDR3 is TGTGCTAGTGGTTTGGTATTCGGGGTAGAGCAGTACTTC.

A word on this clone: Other DNA variants within this sample encode the same CDR3. DNA of the CDR3: TGTGCCAGCAGTTCCTCTAGCTACGAGCAGTACTTC. As protein: CASSSSSYEQYF. The rearrangement joins TRBV27 to TRBJ2-7; D is ambiguous. Germline V gives CDR1 MNHEY, CDR2 SMNVEV (reference sequence). This CDR3 has 12 residues. V was cut by 4 bases and J by 3 bases, with 7 bases left in between.

The chain employs TRBV4-2 and TRBJ1-1, with TRBD1 matching over 8 bases. The V gene's germline CDR1 is LGHNA and CDR2 YNFKEQ. This CDR3 comprises 17 residues. V gave up 3 bases and J gave up 6 bases; unmatched junction bases: 15. CDR3 sequence (DNA): TGTGCCAGCAGCCAGGCAGGGGGCAGTATTGGTATCGCTGAAGCTTTCTTT. Its protein product is CASSQAGGSIGIAEAFF.

The CDR3 nucleotides are TGTGCCAGCAGCTCGGGATATAGCAATCAGCCCCAGCATTTT. Residues: CASSSGYSNQPQHF. This chain uses TRBV7-9 with TRBJ1-5, with unresolved D. CDR3 size: 14 residues. CDR1 is SEHNR and CDR2 is FQNEAQ in the germline V gene (reference sequence). The V and J ends lost 4 bases and 0 bases respectively, with 7 bases between them. Full variable domain (rest looked up from reference TRBV7-9 and TRBJ1-5): DTGVSQNPRHKITKRGQNVTFRCDPISEHNRLYWYRQTLGQGPEFLTYFQNEAQLEKSRLLSDRFSAERPKGSFSTLEIQRTEQGDSAMYLCASSSGYSNQPQHFGDGTRLSIL.

The genes are TRBV4-2 and TRBJ2-3; TRBD2 matches 10 bases. CDR1 and CDR2 (germline): LGHNA, YNFKEQ. J lost 0 bases, V lost 4 bases, and 4 bases had no gene match. The CDR3 is made up of 16 amino acids. The CDR3 protein is CASSLRTSGSTDTQYF. The CDR3 region has the DNA TGTGCCAGCAGCCTCCGGACTAGCGGTAGCACAGATACGCAGTATTTT.

This clone was counted once. The chain combines TRBV6-5 with TRBJ1-2; TRBD1 matches at 7 bases. Per germline, CDR1 MNHEY and CDR2 SVGAGI. The CDR3 runs to 15 residues. Germline trimming cut 3 bases from V and 5 bases from J; bases unmatched to any gene: 9. The CDR3 coding sequence is TGTGCCAGCAGTTATTCGACAGGGAAATTATATGGCTACACCTTC. Translation gives CASSYSTGKLYGYTF.

The chain has TRBV9 and TRBJ1-2, with 8 bases identical to TRBD1. The CDR3 totals 15 residues. Trimming removed 0 bases from V and 6 bases from J; junction bases left unmatched: 7. The V gene's germline CDR1 is SGDLS and CDR2 YYNGEE. Here the CDR3 reads CASSVGSGGLDGYTF. As DNA, the CDR3 is TGTGCCAGCAGCGTAGGGTCAGGGGGCTTGGATGGCTACACCTTC.

The J gene is TRBJ1-5, the V gene TRBV19; possible D gene TRBD1, 5 bases. This CDR3 region has 12 residues. Germline CDR1 is LNHDA and CDR2 is SQIVND (reference sequence). Trimming removed 10 bases at V and 3 bases at J, with 10 bases between. The CDR3 sequence is CATGGPNQPQHF. CDR3 nucleotide sequence: TGTGCCACGGGGGGTCCCAATCAGCCCCAGCATTTT.

The chain joins TRBV11-3 to TRBJ2-1; 10 bases are shared with TRBD2. The CDR3 covers 17 residues. With 5 bases clipped from V and 7 bases from J, the junction kept 14 bases outside the gene matches. The germline V gene has CDR1 SGHNT and CDR2 YENEEA. CDR3 DNA sequence: TGTGCCAGCAGCCCGGTTCTAGTATCTAGCGGGGGAAATGAGCAGTTCTTC. Translating it yields CASSPVLVSSGGNEQFF.

The chain employs TRBV5-8 and TRBJ2-1; 9 positions match TRBD2. This CDR3 is 16 amino acids long. Germline assignment: CDR1 SGHTS and CDR2 YDEGEE. Trimming at V came to 2 bases and at J to 3 bases, leaving 6 bases not matched to a gene. CDR3 in amino acids: CASSLAGGPFYNEQFF. CDR3 coding DNA: TGTGCCAGCAGCTTAGCGGGGGGCCCCTTCTACAATGAGCAGTTCTTC.

The rearrangement links TRBV4-3 to TRBJ2-1, with 8 bases identical to TRBD2. The length of the CDR3 is 16 residues. Trimming took 2 bases from V and 4 from J; bases not matched to a gene: 7. Germline-derived CDR1 and CDR2 are LGHNA and YSLEER. CDR3 residues: CASSQTTGLVYNEQFF. The CDR3 region has the DNA TGCGCCAGCAGCCAAACGACGGGACTAGTATACAATGAGCAGTTCTTC.

The V and J genes are TRBV5-4 and TRBJ2-3; the match to TRBD1 covers 9 bases. The CDR3 runs to 15 residues. V lost 2 bases and J lost 8; bases outside the gene matches: 9. The germline CDR1 and CDR2 sequences are SGHNT and YYREEE (reference sequence). The CDR3 loop reads CASSLGDRVPSTQYF. Here the CDR3 DNA reads TGTGCCAGCAGCTTAGGGGACAGGGTTCCTAGTACGCAGTATTTT.

The V gene is TRBV10-2, the J gene TRBJ2-7; the D gene is possibly TRBD1 (6 bases). The V gene's germline CDR1 is WSHSY and CDR2 SAAADI. Trimming cost V 8 bases and J 2 bases, with 16 bases left between them. This CDR3 has 14 residues. The CDR3 DNA reads as TGCGCCAGCGGTATATCCCGGGACACCTACGAGCAGTACTTC. This translates into CASGISRDTYEQYF.

The V and J genes are TRBV7-3 and TRBJ2-1, with 12 bases that match TRBD2. Germline CDR1 and CDR2: SGHTA and FQGTGA. This CDR3 is 15 amino acids long. V lost 2 bases to trimming and J lost 7 bases; unmatched junction nucleotides: 3. CDR3 loop: CASSLLAGGQNEQFF. The CDR3, as DNA: TGTGCCAGCAGCTTACTAGCGGGGGGGCAAAATGAGCAGTTCTTC.

The V call is TRBV27, the J call TRBJ1-1, with D hard to call. Germline V gene sequence: CDR1 MNHEY, CDR2 SMNVEV (reference sequence). With 4 bases removed from V and 1 base from J, the gap between germline ends came to 7 bases. The CDR3 sequence is 13 residues long. As DNA, the CDR3 is TGTGCCAGCAGTTGGGCAGAGAACACTGAAGCTTTCTTT. Protein product: CASSWAENTEAFF.